The clone carrying this TCR beta chain was picked up a small number of times. As yet, its antigen is unknown. PCR primers comprised 60 Vbeta and 13 Jbeta primers. Clones were read by immunoSEQ multiplex PCR, and TCRdb kept only the in-frame ones, dropping some. The sample includes roughly 150,000 clones, around a tenth of them seen just once. V dropped 8 bases and J dropped 1 base, with 12 bases sitting between them. The germline V gene has CDR1 MDHEN and CDR2 SYDVKM. This CDR3 contains 13 residues. The donors gave bone marrow, and they were healthy. This sample stems from a study of cytomegalovirus exposure and HLA in healthy donors. The wider study: Unique TCRs numbering roughly 80 million, obtained from HLA-typed donors, made up an early data release. General study results and limits: Evidence from a later analysis indicated that most CMV-associated TCR beta chains looked HLA-restricted. Cytomegalovirus-associated status was assigned to 164 TCR beta chains.

The sequence was obtained from a male donor in good health and CMV-seronegative. Sample: PBMCs. The rearrangement uses TRBV28 and TRBJ2-7; tentatively, D is TRBD1 (5 bases). CDR3 protein: CASSHRQSYEQYF. The CDR3 coding sequence is TGTGCCAGCTCCCATCGACAGTCCTACGAGCAGTACTTC.